The T cell receptor (beta chain) described here comes from a study of cytomegalovirus exposure and HLA in healthy donors. Study background: One earlier analysis, a look at 180 million or so T cells, found roughly 120 million unique TCR beta sequences.

V lost 4 bases to trimming and J lost 9 bases; unmatched junction nucleotides: 7. Per germline, CDR1 SEHNR and CDR2 FQNEAQ (reference sequence). The CDR3 is 15 amino acids. This clone has only a few counts. Its antigen is not known. Points from the study as a whole: Earlier results showed most TCR beta V segments being productive about 90% or about 30% of the time. A later analysis linked a missense variant in DCLRE1C to the trimming of TCR beta V and J genes. Later, an analysis showed that TCR beta chains associated with HLA were more clonally expanded than others that were equally common.

Primers included in the PCR were 60 Vbeta and 13 Jbeta primers. Data came from immunoSEQ multiplex PCR; TCRdb stores just in-frame clones and leaves some out. The sample has 150,000 to 200,000 clones, approximately 81% seen once. The TCR comes from a woman in her thirties in good health and CMV-seronegative. The sample consisted of PBMCs. V and J are TRBV7-9 and TRBJ2-4; 12 positions agree with TRBD1. The CDR3 nucleotides are TGTGCCAGCAGCTACCCCGGGACAGGGGGCCGCATTCAGTACTTC. Translation gives CASSYPGTGGRIQYF.